This TCR beta chain came from a study of cytomegalovirus exposure and HLA in healthy donors. On the study more broadly: The 120 validation repertoires were reported in a later analysis to have been generated on the same platform as the roughly 720 first-cohort repertoires.

Findings and caveats of the study: Altogether, around 160 TCR beta chains were recorded as cytomegalovirus-associated. A few CMV-associated chains were confirmed in vitro to be specific for CMV antigens.

The J segment lost 8 bases and the V segment lost 6 bases, leaving 10 bases of the junction unmatched. The CDR3 sequence is 15 residues long. Looked up from germline, CDR1 is KGHSH and CDR2 is LQKENI. Some clones are missing from TCRdb's copy, which holds only in-frame ones; the method was immunoSEQ multiplex PCR. The data contain a few hundred thousand clones, roughly 84% of them singletons. On this clone: What it binds is not known.

The chain recombines TRBV18 with TRBJ1-4, with TRBD1 matching over 9 bases. The specimen was PBMCs. The clonotype was recovered from a man younger than 35 in good health and CMV-seropositive. CDR3 bases: TGTGCCAGCTCGCGAAACAGGGGGCTAAACGAAAAACTGTTTTTT. As protein: CASSRNRGLNEKLFF.